The source of this TCR beta chain is a study of blood T cell repertoires in COVID-19. For the study at large: The United States, Italy and Spain were the sources of the acute and convalescent COVID-19 samples. PBMCs, B-cell-depleted T cells, or T cells provided the cDNA or gDNA that made up the material.

Germline V gene lookup returns CDR1 GTSNPN and CDR2 SVGIG (reference sequence). There are 17 residues in the CDR3. Between the trimmed V and J ends, which lost 0 bases and 4 bases, there was a span of 18 bases. Generated by immunoSEQ multiplex PCR, the TCRdb table keeps only in-frame clones and is missing some. The profile covers more than 130,000 clones, with more than 70% appearing a single time and over 9.5% taken by the ten largest. The chain couples TRBV30 to TRBJ1-4, with D maybe TRBD1 (6 bases). The specimen sequenced was peripheral blood. The source is a man in his fifties with active or convalescent COVID-19. The CDR3 loop is CAWSVHRASTVNEKLFF. Here the CDR3 DNA reads TGTGCCTGGAGTGTACACAGGGCATCTACTGTTAATGAAAAACTGTTTTTT.